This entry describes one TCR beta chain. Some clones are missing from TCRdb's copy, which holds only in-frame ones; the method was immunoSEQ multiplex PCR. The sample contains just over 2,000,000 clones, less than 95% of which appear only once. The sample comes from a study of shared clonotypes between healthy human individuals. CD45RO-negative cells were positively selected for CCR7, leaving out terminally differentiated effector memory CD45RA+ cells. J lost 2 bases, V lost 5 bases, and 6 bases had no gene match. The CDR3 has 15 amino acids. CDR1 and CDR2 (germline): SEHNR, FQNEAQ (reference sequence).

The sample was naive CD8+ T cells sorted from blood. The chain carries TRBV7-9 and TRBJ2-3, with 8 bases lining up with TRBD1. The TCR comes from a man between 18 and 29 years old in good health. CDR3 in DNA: TGTGCCAGCAGCCCACCGGACAGGGCCACAGATACGCAGTATTTT. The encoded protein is CASSPPDRATDTQYF.